This TCR beta chain was recorded in a study of early T cells in non-severe SARS-CoV-2 infection. Via MiXCR, TCRdb re-called the 5' RACE reads, giving one row per CDR3 protein. Here the sample spans roughly 52,000 distinct CDR3 sequences, 8% being singletons. The sample consisted of whole blood. This receptor was obtained from an adult who was a healthcare worker with PCR-confirmed SARS-CoV-2 infection or an uninfected control (not recorded which).

The CDR3 here is CASSLVSSGGASYNEQFF. CDR3 nucleotide sequence: TGCGCCAGCAGCTTGGTATCTAGCGGGGGGGCATCCTACAATGAGCAGTTCTTC. The chain couples TRBV5-1 to TRBJ2-1; 12 bases are shared with TRBD2. The CDR3 sequence is 18 residues long. J was trimmed by 1 base and V by 0 bases; bases with no gene match: 5. CDR1 is SGHRS and CDR2 is YFSETQ in the germline V gene.